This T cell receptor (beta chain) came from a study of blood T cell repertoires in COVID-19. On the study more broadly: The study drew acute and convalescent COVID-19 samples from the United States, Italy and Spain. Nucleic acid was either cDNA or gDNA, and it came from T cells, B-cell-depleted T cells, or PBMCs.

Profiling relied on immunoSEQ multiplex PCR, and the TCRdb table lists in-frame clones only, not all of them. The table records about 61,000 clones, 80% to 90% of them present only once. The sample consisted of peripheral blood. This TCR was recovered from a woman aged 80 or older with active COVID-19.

CDR3 nucleotides: TGTGCCAGCACCTACAGAATGAACACTGAAGCTTTCTTT. Translation: CASTYRMNTEAFF. The rearrangement links TRBV6-5 to TRBJ1-1, with no clear D. The germline V gene encodes CDR1 MNHEY and CDR2 SVGAGI. CDR3 length: 13 amino acids. The ends were cut back, 7 bases at V and 0 bases at J, with 9 bases in the middle.